The present entry profiles one TCR beta chain with its context. The sample originates from a study of cytomegalovirus exposure and HLA in healthy donors. Donors likely had unrecorded immune exposures despite being nominally healthy when sampled. The PCR ran on 60 Vbeta and 13 Jbeta primers. Repertoires were generated with immunoSEQ multiplex PCR, while TCRdb's copy carries only in-frame clones and drops some. The data hold approximately 210,000 clones, with about four fifths observed a single time. The receptor comes from a young man in good health and CMV-seronegative. The sequencing sample was made of PBMCs.

CDR3 loop: CASSLVRVANTEAFF. In DNA, the CDR3 is TGTGCCAGCAGCTTGGTGAGGGTAGCGAACACTGAAGCTTTCTTT. V is TRBV5-5 and J is TRBJ1-1; D is unresolved. The CDR3 has 15 amino acids. Germline CDR1 is SGHKS and CDR2 is YYEKEE (reference sequence). V lost 0 bases to trimming and J lost 1 base, with 10 bases between them.